Sequencing of this T cell receptor beta chain was carried out in a study of neurological immune-mediated disorders. V was clipped by 4 bases and J by 6 bases, with 11 bases between them. This CDR3 has 12 amino acids. The germline V gene encodes CDR1 SQVTM and CDR2 ANQGSEA. Time point indicated: technical triplicate 3. Study results and caveats: Levels of TCR clonal expansion peaked in HTLV-1-associated myelopathy and reached their lowest in multiple sclerosis, under those of healthy controls.

This clonotype was counted at least ten times. What it binds is not known. Each CDR3 protein is one row after TCRdb ran MiXCR on the 5' RACE reads. Here the sample spans 25,000 to 35,000 distinct CDR3 sequences, 16% being singletons. Sequenced input: CD4+ T cells from blood. The TCR was taken from a female donor with HTLV-1-associated myelopathy (HAM/TSP). This rearrangement joins TRBV29-1 to TRBJ2-3; a weak D match, TRBD2 (6 bases). In DNA, the CDR3 is TGCAGCGTTGTCTGGCGGGGCGATACGCAGTATTTT. Its protein product is CSVVWRGDTQYF.